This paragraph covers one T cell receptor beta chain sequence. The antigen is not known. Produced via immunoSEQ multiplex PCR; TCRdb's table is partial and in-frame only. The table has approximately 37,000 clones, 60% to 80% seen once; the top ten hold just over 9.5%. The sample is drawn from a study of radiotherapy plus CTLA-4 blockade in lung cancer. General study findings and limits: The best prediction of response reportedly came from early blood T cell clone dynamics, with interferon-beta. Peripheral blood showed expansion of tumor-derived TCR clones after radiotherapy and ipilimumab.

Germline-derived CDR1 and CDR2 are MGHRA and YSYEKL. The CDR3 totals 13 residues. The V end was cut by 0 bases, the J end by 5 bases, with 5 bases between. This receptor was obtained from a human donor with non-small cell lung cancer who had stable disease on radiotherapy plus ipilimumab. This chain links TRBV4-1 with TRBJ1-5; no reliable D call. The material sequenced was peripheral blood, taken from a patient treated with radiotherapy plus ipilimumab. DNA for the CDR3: TGCGCCAGCAGCCAAGATCTTTATCAGCCCCAGCATTTT. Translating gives CASSQDLYQPQHF.